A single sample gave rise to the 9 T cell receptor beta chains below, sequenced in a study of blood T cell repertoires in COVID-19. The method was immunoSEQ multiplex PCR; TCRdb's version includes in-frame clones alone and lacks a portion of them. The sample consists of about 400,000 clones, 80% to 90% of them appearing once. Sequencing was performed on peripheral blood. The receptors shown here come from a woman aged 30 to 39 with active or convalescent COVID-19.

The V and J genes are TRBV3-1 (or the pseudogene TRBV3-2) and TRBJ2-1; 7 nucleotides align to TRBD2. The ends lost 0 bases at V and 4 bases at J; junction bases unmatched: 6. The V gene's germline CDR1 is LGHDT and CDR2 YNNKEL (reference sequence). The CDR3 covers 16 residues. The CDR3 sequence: CASSQDTASGYNEQFF. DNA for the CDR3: TGTGCCAGCAGCCAAGATACGGCTAGCGGATACAATGAGCAGTTCTTC.

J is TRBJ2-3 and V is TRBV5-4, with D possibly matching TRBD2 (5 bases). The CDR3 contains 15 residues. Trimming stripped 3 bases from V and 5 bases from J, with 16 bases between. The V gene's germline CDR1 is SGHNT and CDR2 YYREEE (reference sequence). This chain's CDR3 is CASSYSASGGDTQYF. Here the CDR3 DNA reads TGTGCCAGCAGCTATAGTGCCTCCGGAGGAGATACGCAGTATTTT.

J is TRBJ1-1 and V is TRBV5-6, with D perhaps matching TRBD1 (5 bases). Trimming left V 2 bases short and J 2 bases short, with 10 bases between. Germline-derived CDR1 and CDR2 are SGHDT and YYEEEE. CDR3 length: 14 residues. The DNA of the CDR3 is TGTGCCAGCAGCTTCCCGGGGGGTAACACTGAAGCTTTCTTT. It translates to CASSFPGGNTEAFF.

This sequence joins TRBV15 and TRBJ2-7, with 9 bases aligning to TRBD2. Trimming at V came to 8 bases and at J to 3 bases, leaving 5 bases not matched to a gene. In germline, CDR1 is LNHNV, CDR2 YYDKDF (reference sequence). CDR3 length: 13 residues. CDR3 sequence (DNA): TGTGCCACCCGAGCGGGAGGTAACTACGAGCAGTACTTC. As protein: CATRAGGNYEQYF.

The CDR3 here is CASSPNPTGKTEQYF. The CDR3 DNA sequence: TGTGCCAGCAGTCCCAACCCGACAGGAAAAACTGAGCAGTACTTC. This chain links TRBV28 with TRBJ2-7; TRBD1 is a possible D gene (6 bases). This CDR3 is built from 15 residues. The germline V and J ends were trimmed by 5 bases and 7 bases, with 21 bases remaining between them. CDR1 is MDHEN and CDR2 is SYDVKM in the germline V gene.

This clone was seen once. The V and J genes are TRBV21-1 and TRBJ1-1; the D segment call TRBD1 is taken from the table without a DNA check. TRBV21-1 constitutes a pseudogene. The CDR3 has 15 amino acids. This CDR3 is CASRDRGPPNTEAFF. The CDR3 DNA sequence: TGTGCCAGCAGGGACAGGGGGCCACCGAACACTGAAGCTTTCTTT.

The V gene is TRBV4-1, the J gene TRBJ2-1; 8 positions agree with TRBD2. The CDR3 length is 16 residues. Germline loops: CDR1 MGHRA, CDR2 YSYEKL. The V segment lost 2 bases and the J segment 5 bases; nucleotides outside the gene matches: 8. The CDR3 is CASSQWDRAGDNEQFF. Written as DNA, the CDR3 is TGCGCCAGCAGCCAATGGGACCGAGCGGGAGACAATGAGCAGTTCTTC.

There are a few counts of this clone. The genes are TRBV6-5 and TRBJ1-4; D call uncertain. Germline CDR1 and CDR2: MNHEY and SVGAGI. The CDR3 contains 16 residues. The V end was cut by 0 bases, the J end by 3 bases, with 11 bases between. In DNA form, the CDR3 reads TGTGCCAGCAGTTACTCGAGTCTATTTTCTAATGAAAAACTGTTTTTT. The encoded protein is CASSYSSLFSNEKLFF.

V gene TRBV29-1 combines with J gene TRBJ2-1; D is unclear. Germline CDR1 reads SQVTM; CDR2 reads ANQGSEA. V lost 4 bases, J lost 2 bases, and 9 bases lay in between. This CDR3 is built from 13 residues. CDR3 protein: CSVGQITYNEQFF. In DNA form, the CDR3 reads TGCAGCGTTGGGCAGATTACCTACAATGAGCAGTTCTTC.